Shown below are 20 T cell receptor beta chains from a single sample sequenced in a study of cytomegalovirus exposure and HLA in healthy donors (dated by TCRdb to about 2017). Libraries were prepared through the immunoSEQ multiplex PCR assay. A mixture of 60 forward primers for TCR Vbeta segments and 13 reverse primers for TCR Jbeta segments was used in the multiplex PCR. Not all clones reach the TCRdb copy of this immuneACCESS table, which keeps in-frame sequences only. Checked studies attribute under half of the gap to unresolved V genes and leave the rest unexplained. In all, the sample holds some 120,000 clones, and 81% of those were seen once. The ten largest make up about 1.8% of the sample. The sequencing sample was made of PBMCs. Every receptor here comes from a man between 18 and 29 years old in good health and CMV-seronegative.

The J gene is TRBJ2-1, the V gene TRBV5-1; 12 nucleotides match TRBD1. The germline gives CDR1 SGHRS, CDR2 YFSETQ. The CDR3 consists of 18 residues. V dropped 0 bases and J dropped 3; count of bases not matched to a gene: 7. In nucleotides, the CDR3 is TGCGCCAGCAGCTTGGTAGGGACAGGGGGCACCATCTACAATGAGCAGTTCTTC. Residues: CASSLVGTGGTIYNEQFF.

The J gene is TRBJ2-7, the V gene TRBV5-6; D may be TRBD2 (7 bases). The germline gives CDR1 SGHDT, CDR2 YYEEEE. Trimming cost V 4 bases and J 3 bases, with 17 bases left between them. This CDR3 is 15 amino acids long. The DNA for the CDR3 is TGTGCCAGCAGCCTCGGCGGGGGCAGGGGCTACGAGCAGTACTTC. This sequence encodes CASSLGGGRGYEQYF.

This clone was counted only a few times. V and J are TRBV5-6 and TRBJ2-1, with a weak D call TRBD1 (6 bases). In germline, CDR1 is SGHDT, CDR2 YYEEEE. This CDR3 is 17 amino acids long. V was clipped by 3 bases and J by 3 bases, with 19 bases between them. CDR3 in amino acids: CASSYVGGQLDYNEQFF. The CDR3 coding sequence is TGTGCCAGCAGCTACGTTGGCGGACAGTTAGACTACAATGAGCAGTTCTTC.

This chain joins TRBV4-2 and TRBJ2-3, with 9 bases identical to TRBD2. The trim removed 1 base at V and 5 bases at J, leaving 13 bases unmatched. This CDR3 comprises 18 residues. The germline CDR1 and CDR2 sequences are LGHNA and YNFKEQ. The CDR3 protein is CASSQGARRRGGIDTQYF. The CDR3, as DNA: TGTGCCAGCAGCCAAGGGGCCCGCCGGCGGGGGGGCATAGATACGCAGTATTTT.

This clone is judged medium-sized. V and J are TRBV4-3 and TRBJ1-1; D possibly corresponds to TRBD1 (5 bases). Trimming took 0 bases from V and 6 from J, leaving 8 bases between them. The CDR3 has 13 amino acids. Germline V lookup: CDR1 LGHNA, CDR2 YSLEER. The DNA for the CDR3 is TGCGCCAGCAGCCAAGATAGACAGTCTGAAGCTTTCTTT. It yields the protein CASSQDRQSEAFF.

The chain joins TRBV7-8 to TRBJ2-5; 9 positions match TRBD1. V shed 3 bases, J shed 1 base, and the junction held 6 bases outside the gene matches. The germline V gene has CDR1 SGHVS and CDR2 FQNEAQ. The CDR3 loop spans 16 amino acids. CDR3 region: CASSFPGQGTQETQYF. The DNA of the CDR3 is TGTGCCAGCAGCTTTCCGGGACAGGGCACCCAAGAGACCCAGTACTTC.

The chain couples TRBV18 to TRBJ1-1; 9 bases are a match to TRBD1. The CDR3 has 16 amino acids. Germline assignment: CDR1 KGHSH and CDR2 LQKENI. The V gene end was trimmed by 4 bases and the J gene end by 1 base; junction bases not matched to a gene: 7. The CDR3 here is CASSRPGQGPNTEAFF. Written as DNA, the CDR3 is TGTGCCAGCTCACGACCGGGACAGGGACCGAACACTGAAGCTTTCTTT.

The chain has TRBV4-1 and TRBJ1-1; weak D call: TRBD1 (5 bases). The CDR3 is made up of 13 amino acids. V lost 4 bases and J 7 bases, leaving 13 bases between the germline ends. Per the germline V gene, CDR1 is MGHRA and CDR2 is YSYEKL. CDR3 sequence (DNA): TGCGCCAGCAGCCGAGTGGGGCAGAATGAAGCTTTCTTT. Amino acids: CASSRVGQNEAFF.

The chain couples TRBV2 to TRBJ1-2, with 11 bases identical to TRBD1. Germline CDR1 reads SNHLY; CDR2 reads FYNNEI. CDR3 length equals 17 residues. Trimming took 4 bases from V and 0 from J; bases not matched to a gene: 7. Here the CDR3 reads CASSGAQGQGANYGYTF. In nucleotides, the CDR3 is TGTGCCAGCAGTGGGGCCCAGGGACAGGGGGCTAACTATGGCTACACCTTC.

V usage is TRBV19 and J usage is TRBJ2-1; TRBD1 agrees at 8 bases. Germline V gives CDR1 LNHDA, CDR2 SQIVND (reference sequence). J lost 5 bases, V lost 5 bases, and 5 bases had no gene match. The CDR3 spans 14 residues. In DNA, the CDR3 is TGTGCCAGTAGTCGGACAGGGTCCCACAATGAGCAGTTCTTC. This codes for CASSRTGSHNEQFF.

This sequence joins TRBV7-2 and TRBJ2-5; 7 nucleotides align to TRBD2. The V gene end was trimmed by 7 bases and the J gene end by 0 bases; junction bases not matched to a gene: 5. CDR3 length: 14 amino acids. Germline assignment: CDR1 SGHTA and CDR2 FQGNSA. The CDR3 spells CASTAGLYQETQYF. In nucleotides, the CDR3 is TGTGCCAGCACAGCGGGGCTTTACCAAGAGACCCAGTACTTC.

This chain uses TRBV2 with TRBJ2-7; TRBD1 matches at 7 bases. CDR3 length equals 14 residues. The germline V gene has CDR1 SNHLY and CDR2 FYNNEI. Losses at the gene ends were 6 bases for V and 5 bases for J; bases not matched to a gene: 10. The CDR3 is CASSHGTAMNEQYF. Here the CDR3 DNA reads TGTGCCAGCAGCCACGGGACAGCGATGAACGAGCAGTACTTC.

This sequence joins TRBV5-1 and TRBJ2-3; 10 bases line up with TRBD1. The CDR3 has 16 amino acids. Germline lookup yields CDR1 SGHRS and CDR2 YFSETQ. Germline trimming cut 1 base from V and 2 bases from J; bases unmatched to any gene: 4. The CDR3 nucleotides are TGCGCCAGCAGCTTGAGGGGACAGGGGAACACAGATACGCAGTATTTT. Its protein product is CASSLRGQGNTDTQYF. The full variable domain, rest sourced from reference TRBV5-1 and TRBJ2-3, is KAGVTQTPRYLIKTRGQQVTLSCSPISGHRSVSWYQQTPGQGLQFLFEYFSETQRNKGNFPGRFSGRQFSNSRSEMNVSTLELGDSALYLCASSLRGQGNTDTQYFGPGTRLTVL.

The CDR3 DNA reads as TGTGCCAGCAGCTTAGGGGGGACAGACCTCTATGGCTACACCTTC. This gives the protein CASSLGGTDLYGYTF. The chain has TRBV7-2 and TRBJ1-2, with 7 nucleotides matching TRBD1. Germline V gene lookup returns CDR1 SGHTA and CDR2 FQGNSA. After removal of 1 base from V and 4 bases from J, the junction contained 6 bases not matched to a gene. The CDR3 runs 15 residues.

This chain connects TRBV19 to TRBJ2-2, with 7 bases lining up with TRBD1. The CDR3 loop spans 14 amino acids. Germline V gene sequence: CDR1 LNHDA, CDR2 SQIVND (reference sequence). The ends lost 7 bases at V and 6 bases at J; junction bases unmatched: 8. The CDR3 DNA sequence: TGTGCCAGTAAGGGGGCAAGCGCACCCGGGGAGCTGTTTTTT. Its translation is CASKGASAPGELFF.

J is TRBJ1-2 and V is TRBV9; TRBD1 aligns across 8 bases. The CDR3 length is 17 residues. V was pared by 3 bases and J by 2 bases, with 12 bases of the junction left unmatched. Germline assignment: CDR1 SGDLS and CDR2 YYNGEE. CDR3 protein: CASSALQQAGGNYGYTF. The CDR3 DNA sequence: TGTGCCAGCAGCGCCCTTCAACAGGCAGGGGGCAACTATGGCTACACCTTC.

Regarding this clone: This specimen includes other DNA sequences encoding the same CDR3. J is TRBJ2-3 and V is TRBV20-1; perhaps TRBD2 as D (5 bases). This CDR3 has 11 amino acids. V was trimmed by 5 bases and J by 5 bases, leaving 8 bases between them. Germline CDR1 DFQATT, CDR2 SNEGSKA (reference sequence). The chain's CDR3 is CSASAGDTQYF. The CDR3 DNA reads as TGCAGTGCTTCCGCGGGAGATACGCAGTATTTT.

The chain couples TRBV5-1 to TRBJ2-1; D is perhaps TRBD2 (6 bases). V was cut by 2 bases and J by 6 bases, with 12 bases left in between. CDR1 and CDR2 from the germline V gene are SGHRS and YFSETQ. This CDR3 has 14 amino acids. The CDR3 region has the DNA TGCGCCAGCAGCTTAACGGGGGTCCCCAATGAGCAGTTCTTC. This codes for CASSLTGVPNEQFF.

This clone was detected only once. The J gene is TRBJ1-2, the V gene TRBV5-1; D perhaps matches TRBD1 (6 bases). Looked up from germline, CDR1 is SGHRS and CDR2 is YFSETQ. The CDR3 covers 15 residues. The V gene lost 5 bases and the J gene lost 4 bases, with 18 bases spanning the gap. Here the CDR3 reads CASRNPTGTPYGYTF. CDR3 coding DNA: TGCGCCAGCAGAAACCCAACCGGGACACCCTATGGCTACACCTTC. Variable domain in full (rest from reference TRBV5-1 and TRBJ1-2): KAGVTQTPRYLIKTRGQQVTLSCSPISGHRSVSWYQQTPGQGLQFLFEYFSETQRNKGNFPGRFSGRQFSNSRSEMNVSTLELGDSALYLCASRNPTGTPYGYTFGSGTRLTVV.

The chain carries TRBV19 and TRBJ2-7; 9 bases align to TRBD1. The CDR3 is 14 residues long. With 4 bases clipped from V and 2 bases from J, the junction kept 3 bases outside the gene matches. CDR1 is LNHDA, CDR2 SQIVND, per germline (reference sequence). The CDR3 bases are TGTGCCAGTAGTAGAAGACAGGGGGCCTACGAGCAGTACTTC. Translated, it gives CASSRRQGAYEQYF. Drawing the rest from reference TRBV19 and TRBJ2-7, the complete variable domain is DGGITQSPKYLFRKEGQNVTLSCEQNLNHDAMYWYRQDPGQGLRLIYYSQIVNDFQKGDIAEGYSVSREKKESFPLTVTSAQKNPTAFYLCASSRRQGAYEQYFGPGTRLTVT.